This TCR beta chain was sequenced for a study of neurological immune-mediated disorders. Findings and caveats of the study: No sharing of CDR3 amino acid sequences was observed among expanded clones across subjects, suggesting private repertoires in all groups.

The germline V and J ends were trimmed by 7 bases and 1 base, with 13 bases remaining between them. Germline values: CDR1 DFQATT, CDR2 SNEGSKA (reference sequence). This CDR3 region has 13 residues. Time point defined: longitudinal time-point 3. It was from 2 million PBMCs stored at -80 C that the unsorted libraries were obtained. MiXCR, applied by TCRdb to the 5' RACE reads, yields one record per CDR3 protein. The table shows roughly 100,000 distinct CDR3 sequences, with approximately 11% occurring only once. In this sample, this clonotype turned up many times. The antigen is not known. Sequenced sample: PBMCs. This receptor was obtained from a female donor with HTLV-1-associated myelopathy (HAM/TSP). The rearrangement uses TRBV20-1 and TRBJ1-1, with D maybe TRBD1 (5 bases). The CDR3 here is CSGRGGANTEAFF. The CDR3 DNA follows: TGCAGTGGCCGCGGTGGGGCGAACACTGAAGCTTTCTTT.